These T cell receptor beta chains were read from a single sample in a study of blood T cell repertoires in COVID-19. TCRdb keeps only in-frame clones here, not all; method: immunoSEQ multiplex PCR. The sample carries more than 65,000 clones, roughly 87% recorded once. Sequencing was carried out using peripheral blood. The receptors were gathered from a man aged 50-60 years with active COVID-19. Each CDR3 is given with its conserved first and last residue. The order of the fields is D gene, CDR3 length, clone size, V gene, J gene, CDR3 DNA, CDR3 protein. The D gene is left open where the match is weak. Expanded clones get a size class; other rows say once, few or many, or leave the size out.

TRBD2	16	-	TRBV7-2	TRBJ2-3	TGTGCCAGCAGCTTACGGGGACTAGCGGGCACAGATACGCAGTATTTT	CASSLRGLAGTDTQYF
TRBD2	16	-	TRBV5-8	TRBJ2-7	TGTGCCAGCAGCTTGGTGGGGAGCGGGGGGGCGTACGAGCAGTACTTC	CASSLVGSGGAYEQYF
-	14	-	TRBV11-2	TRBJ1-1	TGTGCCAGCAGCCCCTATCAGGGGCTCACTGAAGCTTTCTTT	CASSPYQGLTEAFF
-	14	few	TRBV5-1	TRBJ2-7	TGCGCCAGCAGCTTGGGACAGCCACCTTACGAGCAGTACTTC	CASSLGQPPYEQYF
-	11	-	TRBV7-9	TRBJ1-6	TGTGCCAGCAGCTTAGACAATTATCCCCTTTTT	CASSLDNYPLF
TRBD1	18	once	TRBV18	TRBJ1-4	TGTGCCAGCTCAGTAATACCGGGACAGGGCCGGCTCTATGAAAAACTGTTTTTT	CASSVIPGQGRLYEKLFF
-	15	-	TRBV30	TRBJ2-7	TGTGCCTGGAGTGTCCCTGGGAGTCTTTCGTACGAGCAGTACTTC	CAWSVPGSLSYEQYF
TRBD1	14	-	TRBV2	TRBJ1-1	TGTGCCAGCACCACTGACAGGGGGTTCACTGAAGCTTTCTTT	CASTTDRGFTEAFF
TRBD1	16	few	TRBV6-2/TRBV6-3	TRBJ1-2	TGTGCCAGCAGTTACTCGCGGACAGGGGGCGGCTATGGCTACACCTTC	CASSYSRTGGGYGYTF
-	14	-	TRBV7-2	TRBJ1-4	TGTGCCAGCAGCTTAGGGGGAGGTGGGGAAAAACTGTTTTTT	CASSLGGGGEKLFF
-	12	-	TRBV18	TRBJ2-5	TGTGCCAGCTCACCGGAGGGAGAGACCCAGTACTTC	CASSPEGETQYF
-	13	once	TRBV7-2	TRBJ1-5	TGTGCCAGCAGCTTCCACAGGGATCAGCCCCAGCATTTT	CASSFHRDQPQHF
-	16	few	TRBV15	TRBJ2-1	TGTGCCACCAGCAGTCCCCGCGAGTACCCTAGGAATGAGCAGTTCTTC	CATSSPREYPRNEQFF
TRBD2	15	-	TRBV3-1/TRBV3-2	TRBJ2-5	TGTGCCAGCAGTCGCTATATAGCGGGGGAAGAGACCCAGTACTTC	CASSRYIAGEETQYF